Shown below are 18 T cell receptor beta chains from a single sample sequenced in a study of T cells after yellow fever vaccination. A single record per CDR3 protein comes from TCRdb applying MiXCR to the 5' RACE reads. The sample contains roughly 260,000 distinct CDR3 sequences, approximately 13% of which appear only once. The source material was CD4+ T cells sorted from PBMCs, sampled 45 days after the yellow fever booster vaccination. These receptors came from a man between 25 and 39 years old who received the YFV17D yellow fever vaccine.

The chain has TRBV29-1 and TRBJ2-5; D perhaps matches TRBD1 (6 bases). Trimming shortened V by 7 bases and J by 2 bases, and 8 bases separated the two germline ends. The CDR3 loop spans 11 amino acids. Germline lookup yields CDR1 SQVTM and CDR2 ANQGSEA. The CDR3 DNA reads TGCAGCGGAGGACAGCAAGAGACCCAGTACTTC. The encoded protein is CSGGQQETQYF.

This clonotype was observed a handful of times. The chain combines TRBV14 with TRBJ2-3; 7 bases are a match to TRBD2. Germline CDR1 and CDR2: SGHDN and FVKESK. The CDR3 is 16 amino acids. V was pared by 1 base and J by 5 bases, with 9 bases of the junction left unmatched. CDR3 loop: CASSQVGGRVRDTQYF. The CDR3, as DNA: TGTGCCAGCAGCCAAGTAGGCGGGAGAGTTAGAGATACGCAGTATTTT. Drawing the rest from reference TRBV14 and TRBJ2-3, the complete variable domain is EAGVTQFPSHSVIEKGQTVTLRCDPISGHDNLYWYRRVMGKEIKFLLHFVKESKQDESGMPNNRFLAERTGGTYSTLKVQPAELEDSGVYFCASSQVGGRVRDTQYFGPGTRLTVL.

This chain connects TRBV18 to TRBJ2-5, with 7 nucleotides matching TRBD1. Germline CDR1 reads KGHSH; CDR2 reads LQKENI. Trimming at V came to 1 base and at J to 2 bases, leaving 4 bases not matched to a gene. The CDR3 totals 15 residues. The CDR3 sequence: CASSPQTGTQETQYF. The CDR3 DNA is TGTGCCAGCTCACCACAGACAGGGACACAAGAGACCCAGTACTTC.

This chain joins TRBV5-1 and TRBJ2-2, with D possibly being TRBD1 (6 bases). This CDR3 region has 15 residues. V was trimmed by 0 bases and J by 7 bases, leaving 13 bases between them. Germline lookup yields CDR1 SGHRS and CDR2 YFSETQ. The CDR3 loop is CASSLDAGVGGELFF. Written as DNA, the CDR3 is TGCGCCAGCAGCTTGGATGCAGGGGTCGGCGGGGAGCTGTTTTTT.

The chain couples TRBV20-1 to TRBJ1-2; possible D gene TRBD1, 5 bases. Germline CDR1 and CDR2: DFQATT and SNEGSKA (reference sequence). The CDR3 extends over 12 amino acids. V was trimmed by 1 base and J by 4 bases, leaving 7 bases between them. The chain's CDR3 is CSARGGAYGYTF. The CDR3 bases are TGCAGTGCTAGAGGGGGCGCCTATGGCTACACCTTC.

The V and J genes are TRBV7-2 and TRBJ1-4; 11 bases fit TRBD1. The CDR3 covers 17 residues. V trimming: 5 bases; J trimming: 7 bases; junction bases outside the gene matches: 12. CDR1 and CDR2 (germline): SGHTA, FQGNSA. The CDR3 DNA reads TGTGCCAGCAGCCCCGGGACAGGGGGGTGGATTGGTGAAAAACTGTTTTTT. It codes for CASSPGTGGWIGEKLFF.

The rearrangement links TRBV10-3 to TRBJ2-1; TRBD2 matches at 9 bases. The CDR3 has 16 residues. V trimming: 0 bases; J trimming: 4 bases; junction bases outside the gene matches: 4. Germline V gene lookup returns CDR1 ENHRY and CDR2 SYGVKD. The CDR3, as DNA: TGTGCCATCAGTGAGTCCGGACTAGCGCCTTACAATGAGCAGTTCTTC. The encoded protein is CAISESGLAPYNEQFF.

This clonotype occurred a few times. The rearrangement uses TRBV19 and TRBJ2-1, with 15 bases aligning to TRBD2. Germline loops: CDR1 LNHDA, CDR2 SQIVND (reference sequence). Trimming took 5 bases from V and 8 from J; bases not matched to a gene: 10. This CDR3 has 17 amino acids. Here the CDR3 reads CASSPRTSGRAIDEQFF. In DNA, the CDR3 is TGTGCCAGTAGTCCTCGGACTAGCGGGAGGGCCATAGATGAGCAGTTCTTC.

V is TRBV20-1 and J is TRBJ2-7; 9 bases fit TRBD2. Per germline, CDR1 DFQATT and CDR2 SNEGSKA (reference sequence). V shed 5 bases, J shed 6 bases, and the junction held 8 bases outside the gene matches. This CDR3 comprises 13 residues. This chain's CDR3 is CSAERAGGSEQYF. The CDR3 nucleotides read TGCAGTGCTGAAAGAGCGGGGGGCTCCGAGCAGTACTTC.

This clonotype was picked up a small number of times. The rearrangement joins TRBV5-5 to TRBJ2-4, with D hard to call. Germline V lookup: CDR1 SGHKS, CDR2 YYEKEE (reference sequence). Between the trimmed V and J ends, which lost 4 bases and 7 bases, there was a span of 9 bases. The CDR3 totals 12 residues. This CDR3 is CASSTDVNIQYF. CDR3 DNA sequence: TGTGCCAGCAGCACCGACGTGAACATTCAGTACTTC.

This clonotype was detected only a few times. This rearrangement joins TRBV5-1 to TRBJ2-3, with TRBD2 identical over 13 bases. This CDR3 spans 16 amino acids. Germline V CDR1 and CDR2: SGHRS, YFSETQ. V was clipped by 3 bases and J by 2 bases; unmatched bases: 3. The DNA of the CDR3 is TGCGCCAGCAGCTCGGGACTAGCGGGAAACACAGATACGCAGTATTTT. Its protein product is CASSSGLAGNTDTQYF.

J is TRBJ2-2 and V is TRBV9, with D hard to call. The ends were cut back, 0 bases at V and 9 bases at J, with 12 bases in the middle. The germline gives CDR1 SGDLS, CDR2 YYNGEE. CDR3 length: 14 amino acids. CDR3 residues: CASSVAQNTWELFF. DNA for the CDR3: TGTGCCAGCAGCGTAGCTCAGAATACCTGGGAGCTGTTTTTT.

There are many counts of this clonotype. The genes are TRBV20-1 and TRBJ2-3; D remains ambiguous. This CDR3 has 14 amino acids. CDR1 is DFQATT, CDR2 SNEGSKA, per germline (reference sequence). Trimming removed 3 bases from V and 2 bases from J, with 12 bases in between. In nucleotides, the CDR3 is TGCAGTGCTAGTCTAGGAGCTAACACAGATACGCAGTATTTT. Translating it yields CSASLGANTDTQYF.

The table lists this clonotype with a few counts. This chain joins TRBV7-2 and TRBJ2-3, with 7 bases that match TRBD1. Germline V gives CDR1 SGHTA, CDR2 FQGNSA. The CDR3 length is 16 residues. V trimming: 6 bases; J trimming: 0 bases; junction bases outside the gene matches: 9. The CDR3 DNA is TGTGCCAGCAGTTACGGGGCAGGGGGAAGCACAGATACGCAGTATTTT. This sequence encodes CASSYGAGGSTDTQYF.

This clonotype was picked up a small number of times. The J gene is TRBJ2-1, the V gene TRBV2; 9 positions match TRBD2. Germline V gene lookup returns CDR1 SNHLY and CDR2 FYNNEI. The CDR3 is 14 amino acids. J gave up 9 bases and V 8 bases, and 11 bases lay outside the gene matches. The CDR3 DNA follows: TGTGCCAGCCAGACTAGCGGAACCTTTGGTGAGCAGTTCTTC. It codes for CASQTSGTFGEQFF.

The V gene is TRBV5-1, the J gene TRBJ2-6; perhaps TRBD1 as D (6 bases). With 4 bases removed from V and 4 bases from J, the gap between germline ends came to 12 bases. Per the germline V gene, CDR1 is SGHRS and CDR2 is YFSETQ. The CDR3 sequence is 15 residues long. The CDR3, as DNA: TGCGCCAGCAGCCGGACAGAGCCAGGGGCCAACGTCCTGACTTTC. It specifies CASSRTEPGANVLTF.

The V and J genes are TRBV4-2 and TRBJ2-1, with 9 bases aligning to TRBD2. The germline CDR1 and CDR2 sequences are LGHNA and YNFKEQ. With 5 bases clipped from V and 5 bases from J, the junction kept 7 bases outside the gene matches. The CDR3 is made up of 15 amino acids. The CDR3 loop is CASSVGLALDNEQFF. The CDR3 coding sequence is TGTGCCAGCAGCGTGGGACTAGCTCTGGACAATGAGCAGTTCTTC.

As to this clonotype: Being one base from a much bigger clone, this may be a read error. Since the CDR3 does not end with the conserved phenylalanine or tryptophan, this likely comes from a read error. The chain uses TRBV5-1 and TRBJ2-7, with TRBD1 as a possible D gene (5 bases). The CDR3 has 14 amino acids. Looked up from germline, CDR1 is SGHRS and CDR2 is YFSETQ. The V and J ends lost 4 bases and 1 base respectively, with 12 bases between them. The CDR3 DNA is TGCGCCAGCAGCAGCGACAGCTTGTCCTACGAGCAGTACTCC. Its translation: CASSSDSLSYEQYS.